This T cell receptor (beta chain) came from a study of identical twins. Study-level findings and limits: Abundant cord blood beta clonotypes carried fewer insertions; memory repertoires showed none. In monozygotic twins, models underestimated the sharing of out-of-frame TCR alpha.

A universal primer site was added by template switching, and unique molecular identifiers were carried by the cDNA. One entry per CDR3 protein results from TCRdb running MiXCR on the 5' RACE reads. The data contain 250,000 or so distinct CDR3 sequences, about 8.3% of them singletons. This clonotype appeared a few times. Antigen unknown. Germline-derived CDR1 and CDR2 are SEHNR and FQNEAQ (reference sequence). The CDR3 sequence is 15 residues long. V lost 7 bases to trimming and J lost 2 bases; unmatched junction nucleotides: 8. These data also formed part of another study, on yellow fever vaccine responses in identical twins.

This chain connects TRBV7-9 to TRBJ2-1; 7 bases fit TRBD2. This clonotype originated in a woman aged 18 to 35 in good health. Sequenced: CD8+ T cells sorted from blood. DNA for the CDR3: TGTGCCAGCACCGCCGGGGGGTTCCCCTACAATGAGCAGTTCTTC. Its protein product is CASTAGGFPYNEQFF.